Reported below is one TCR beta chain. This sample was included in a study of blood T cell repertoires in COVID-19. Study details: T cells, B-cell-depleted T cells, or PBMCs supplied cDNA or gDNA.

Generated by immunoSEQ multiplex PCR, the TCRdb table keeps only in-frame clones and is missing some. The sample consists of more than 150,000 clones, over 80% of them appearing once. Trimming cost V 4 bases and J 0 bases; bases outside gene matches: 10. Germline values: CDR1 MGHRA, CDR2 YSYEKL. The CDR3 runs 17 residues. The gene calls are TRBV4-1 and TRBJ2-3; 7 bases align to TRBD2. This TCR was sampled from a woman in her sixties who had recovered from COVID-19. Sample: PBMCs or T cells enriched from blood (not recorded which). The CDR3 sequence: CASSPTPTSFSTDTQYF. CDR3 coding DNA: TGCGCCAGCAGCCCCACCCCGACTAGCTTTAGCACAGATACGCAGTATTTT.